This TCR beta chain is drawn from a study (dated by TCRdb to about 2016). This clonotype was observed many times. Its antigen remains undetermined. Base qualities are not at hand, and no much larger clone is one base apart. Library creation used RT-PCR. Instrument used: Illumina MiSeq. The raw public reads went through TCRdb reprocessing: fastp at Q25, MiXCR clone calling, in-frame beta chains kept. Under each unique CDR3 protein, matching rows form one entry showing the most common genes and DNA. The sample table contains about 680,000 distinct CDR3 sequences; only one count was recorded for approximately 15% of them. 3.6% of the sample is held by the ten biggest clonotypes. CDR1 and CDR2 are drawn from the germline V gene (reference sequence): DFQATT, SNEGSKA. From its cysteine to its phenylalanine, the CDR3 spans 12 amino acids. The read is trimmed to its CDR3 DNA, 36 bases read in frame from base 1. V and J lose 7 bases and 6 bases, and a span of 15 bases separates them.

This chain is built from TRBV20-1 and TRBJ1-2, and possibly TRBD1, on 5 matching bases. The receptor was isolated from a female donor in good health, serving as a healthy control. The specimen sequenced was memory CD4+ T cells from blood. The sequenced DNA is TGCAGTGGAGGACGGGGCGATCATGGCTACACCTTC. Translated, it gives CSGGRGDHGYTF.